These T cell receptor beta chains were read from a single sample in a study of PD-L1 blockade in urothelial cancer. The data were produced by immunoSEQ multiplex PCR, yet TCRdb's version contains in-frame clones alone and is incomplete. The sample contains more than 30,000 clones, 84% of which appear only once. Source: PBMCs, taken around atezolizumab (anti-PD-L1) treatment. Source of these receptors: a man between 60 and 75 years old with urothelial cancer. CDR3s include the opening cysteine and the closing phenylalanine or tryptophan. Each record gives: D gene, J gene, V gene, clone size, CDR3 protein, CDR3 DNA. The D gene is left open where the match is weak. Expanded clones are given a class, and other clones once, few, many or no size at all.

>NA|TRBJ2-1|TRBV6-5|once
CASSSELTYNEQFF
TGTGCCAGCAGTTCAGAGTTGACATACAATGAGCAGTTCTTC
>NA|TRBJ2-2|TRBV7-9|NA
CASSFRRTIGELFF
TGTGCCAGCAGCTTCCGCCGGACTATCGGGGAGCTGTTTTTT
>NA|TRBJ2-7|TRBV5-1|NA
CASSNEGAYEQYF
TGCGCCAGCAGTAATGAGGGGGCCTACGAGCAGTACTTC
>NA|TRBJ2-1|TRBV19|NA
CASRATSWSYNEQFF
TGTGCCAGTAGGGCAACTAGTTGGTCCTACAATGAGCAGTTCTTC
>NA|TRBJ2-1|TRBV5-1|NA
CASSLIPTEQFF
TGCGCCAGCAGCTTGATACCTACCGAGCAGTTCTTC
>TRBD1|TRBJ2-7|TRBV7-9|few
CASSPGQGDYEQYF
TGTGCCAGCAGTCCGGGACAGGGGGACTACGAGCAGTACTTC
>NA|TRBJ2-7|TRBV9|NA
CASSVDDSYYEQYF
TGTGCCAGCAGCGTAGACGACTCGTACTACGAGCAGTACTTC
>NA|TRBJ2-1|TRBV5-6|once
CASSLPTNSYNEQFF
TGTGCCAGCAGCTTGCCCACTAACTCCTACAATGAGCAGTTCTTC
>TRBD1|TRBJ2-1|TRBV7-9|NA
CASSFTGTATYNEQFF
TGTGCCAGCAGCTTCACCGGGACAGCCACCTACAATGAGCAGTTCTTC
>NA|TRBJ2-2|TRBV21-1|NA
CASSKERQGHTGELFF
TGTGCCAGCAGCAAAGAACGTCAGGGTCACACCGGGGAGCTGTTTTTT
>NA|TRBJ1-1|TRBV6-5|NA
CASSPATEAFF
TGTGCCAGCAGCCCCGCGACTGAAGCTTTCTTT
>NA|TRBJ1-2|TRBV7-9|NA
CASSLDALGARGYTF
TGTGCCAGCAGCTTAGATGCTTTGGGGGCGAGGGGCTACACCTTC
>NA|TRBJ1-5|TRBV7-8|NA
CASRSGNQSQHF
TGTGCCAGCAGGTCTGGCAATCAGTCCCAGCATTTT
>TRBD1|TRBJ2-7|TRBV7-9|NA
CASSSDRGFPYEQYF
TGTGCCAGCAGCTCCGACAGGGGGTTCCCCTACGAGCAGTACTTC
>NA|TRBJ2-7|TRBV6-5|NA
CASSFLDKSSYEQYF
TGTGCCAGCAGTTTCTTGGACAAAAGCTCCTACGAGCAGTACTTC
>NA|TRBJ2-1|TRBV5-1|NA
CASSLGRGAVGEQFF
TGCGCCAGCAGCTTGGGGAGGGGCGCGGTGGGTGAGCAGTTCTTC
>NA|TRBJ1-6|TRBV11-1|NA
CASSGAQSSYNSPLHF
TGTGCCAGCAGCGGGGCTCAGAGCTCCTATAATTCACCCCTCCACTTT
>NA|TRBJ1-2|TRBV5-1|once
CASSFTAGMLDGYTF
TGCGCCAGCAGCTTTACGGCAGGGATGCTTGATGGCTACACCTTC
>TRBD2|TRBJ2-2|TRBV19|once
CASRRLAGGNTGELFF
TGTGCCAGTAGGAGACTAGCGGGAGGGAACACCGGGGAGCTGTTTTTT
>TRBD1|TRBJ2-7|TRBV6-5|NA
CASSSSGTALSFGQYF
TGTGCCAGCAGTTCCTCCGGGACAGCTTTATCTTTTGGGCAGTACTTC
>TRBD2|TRBJ2-5|TRBV7-9|NA
CASSFGLAQETQYF
TGTGCCAGCAGCTTTGGACTAGCGCAAGAGACCCAGTACTTC
>TRBD1|TRBJ2-7|TRBV7-6|once
CASNGQGAFYEQYF
TGTGCCAGCAACGGACAGGGGGCGTTCTACGAGCAGTACTTC
>NA|TRBJ2-7|TRBV6-5|NA
CASSYSHREDYEQYF
TGTGCCAGCAGTTACTCTCACCGGGAAGACTACGAGCAGTACTTC
>TRBD1|TRBJ1-4|TRBV6-1|NA
CASSESTGVEKLFF
TGTGCCAGCAGTGAGTCTACAGGGGTCGAAAAACTGTTTTTT
>NA|TRBJ2-1|TRBV5-1|NA
CASRGQAGNNEQFF
TGCGCCAGCAGGGGACAAGCGGGGAACAATGAGCAGTTCTTC
>TRBD2|TRBJ2-1|TRBV5-1|large
CASRTSGGAIYNEQFF
TGCGCCAGCAGAACTAGCGGGGGGGCCATCTACAATGAGCAGTTCTTC
>NA|TRBJ2-7|TRBV4-1|NA
CASSQAPQGRNEQYF
TGCGCCAGCAGCCAAGCCCCCCAGGGGCGGAACGAGCAGTACTTC
>NA|TRBJ2-1|TRBV6-5|NA
CASSSRRYNEQFF
TGTGCCAGCAGTTCCCGGAGGTACAATGAGCAGTTCTTC
>TRBD1|TRBJ2-5|TRBV19|NA
CASSGTGRRETQYF
TGTGCCAGTTCCGGGACAGGACGGAGGGAGACCCAGTACTTC
>NA|TRBJ1-1|TRBV19|NA
CASKRNTEAFF
TGTGCCAGTAAGAGGAACACTGAAGCTTTCTTT
>TRBD1|TRBJ1-1|TRBV6-6|NA
CASSYSGQGVTAEAFF
TGTGCCAGCAGTTACTCGGGACAGGGTGTTACGGCTGAAGCTTTCTTT
>TRBD1|TRBJ1-6|TRBV16|NA
CASSQSRTGVSPLHF
TGTGCCAGCAGCCAATCCCGGACAGGGGTTTCACCCCTCCACTTT
>TRBD1|TRBJ2-7|TRBV5-4|NA
CASSLGTGDSYEQYF
TGTGCCAGCAGCCTCGGGACAGGGGACTCCTACGAGCAGTACTTC
>TRBD1|TRBJ1-5|TRBV5-1|NA
CASSLGGTGGTNQPQHF
TGCGCCAGCAGCTTAGGCGGGACAGGGGGGACTAATCAGCCCCAGCATTTT
>TRBD2|TRBJ2-3|TRBV9|NA
CASSRSSGSNTDTQYF
TGTGCCAGCAGCCGATCTAGCGGGAGTAACACAGATACGCAGTATTTT
>NA|TRBJ1-2|TRBV7-6|NA
CASRPDLSGGYTF
TGTGCCAGCAGACCGGACCTGAGCGGTGGCTACACCTTC
>TRBD1|TRBJ1-5|TRBV5-6|few
CASSRRPGQGMFRPQHF
TGTGCCAGCAGCAGGCGCCCGGGACAGGGGATGTTTAGGCCCCAGCATTTT
>TRBD2|TRBJ2-7|TRBV18|NA
CASSPNRLAGGNEQYF
TGTGCCAGCTCACCAAACCGACTAGCGGGGGGCAACGAGCAGTACTTC
>TRBD2|TRBJ2-7|TRBV2|NA
CASTIAGVGEQYF
TGTGCCAGCACCATAGCGGGAGTGGGCGAGCAGTACTTC
>NA|TRBJ2-1|TRBV5-1|NA
CASSFTKIEQFF
TGCGCCAGCAGCTTTACAAAAATCGAGCAGTTCTTC
>NA|TRBJ2-2|TRBV9|NA
CASSVALGTLGGELFF
TGTGCCAGCAGCGTAGCTCTCGGGACATTGGGCGGGGAGCTGTTTTTT
>NA|TRBJ2-7|TRBV21-1|NA
CASSVPLRPRDYEQYF
TGTGCCAGCAGCGTACCTCTTCGACCGAGGGACTACGAGCAGTACTTC
>NA|TRBJ1-1|TRBV19|NA
CASSIWGGGTEAFF
TGTGCCAGTAGTATATGGGGGGGTGGCACTGAAGCTTTCTTT
>TRBD1|TRBJ2-1|TRBV10-2|large
CASSEITGGNEQFF
TGCGCCAGCAGTGAGATCACAGGGGGCAATGAGCAGTTCTTC
>TRBD1|TRBJ1-2|TRBV30|few
CALAAGTANYGYTF
TGTGCGCTGGCCGCCGGGACAGCTAACTATGGCTACACCTTC
>NA|TRBJ1-3|TRBV7-9|once
CASSIMGSRSGNTIYF
TGTGCCAGCTCGATCATGGGCTCACGCTCTGGAAACACCATATATTTT